The 23 T cell receptor beta chains listed next were all sequenced from one sample in a study of Tregs in tolerant kidney transplant recipients. Profiled with immunoSEQ multiplex PCR; TCRdb holds only in-frame clones, not every one. Of 69,000 or so clones listed, about 89% are singletons. The sequences come from CD4+ T cells from blood, collected before the transplant. The source is a human donor who received a combined kidney and bone marrow transplant.

This chain links TRBV27 with TRBJ2-7; D unresolved. The germline V gene encodes CDR1 MNHEY and CDR2 SMNVEV (reference sequence). V lost 5 bases, J lost 0 bases, and 23 bases lay in between. The CDR3 is made up of 18 amino acids. The CDR3 is CASSRRRRSDGSSYEQYF. The CDR3 DNA reads TGTGCCAGCAGTCGAAGACGTAGAAGCGATGGAAGCTCCTACGAGCAGTACTTC.

The chain is built from TRBV5-1 and TRBJ2-5; D might be TRBD1 (5 bases). This CDR3 is 14 amino acids long. Per the germline V gene, CDR1 is SGHRS and CDR2 is YFSETQ. Trimming shortened V by 4 bases and J by 3 bases, and 13 bases separated the two germline ends. CDR3 coding DNA: TGCGCCAGCAGCCCCGACAGTGGAAAAGAGACCCAGTACTTC. This encodes CASSPDSGKETQYF.

The genes are TRBV9 and TRBJ2-5; 9 nucleotides agree with TRBD1. Germline CDR1 SGDLS, CDR2 YYNGEE. V was clipped by 4 bases and J by 6 bases; unmatched bases: 10. The CDR3 is 15 residues long. CDR3 DNA sequence: TGTGCCAGCAGCCGGGACAGGGAGGGGTTGAAGACCCAGTACTTC. As protein: CASSRDREGLKTQYF.

As DNA, the CDR3 is TGTGCCGGACGACAGAACTCCTACGAGCAGTACTTC. This codes for CAGRQNSYEQYF. This chain links TRBV6-1 with TRBJ2-7, with D perhaps TRBD1 (5 bases). CDR1 and CDR2 from the germline V gene are MNHNS and SASEGT. V lost 11 bases, J lost 0 bases, and 11 bases lay in between. CDR3 length equals 12 residues.

The genes are TRBV5-1 and TRBJ2-7, with 7 nucleotides matching TRBD2. The CDR3 runs to 13 residues. Germline values: CDR1 SGHRS, CDR2 YFSETQ. The junction had 6 bases not matched to a gene; V was cut back by 4 bases and J by 5 bases. The CDR3 DNA reads as TGCGCCAGCAGCGGAGGACTAGAAGACGAGCAGTACTTC. Translating it yields CASSGGLEDEQYF.

In DNA form, the CDR3 reads TGCGCCAGCAGCCAAGATCGAGGGGGCATCCCACTGGGCTACACCTTC. Protein sequence: CASSQDRGGIPLGYTF. This chain joins TRBV4-1 and TRBJ1-2; 7 nucleotides line up with TRBD1. The CDR3 totals 16 residues. Germline values: CDR1 MGHRA, CDR2 YSYEKL. J gave up 8 bases and V 0 bases, and 12 bases lay outside the gene matches.

This chain uses TRBV9 with TRBJ2-1; TRBD2 matches 7 bases. V shed 4 bases and J 1 base; nucleotides not matched to a gene: 8. The germline V gene has CDR1 SGDLS and CDR2 YYNGEE. The CDR3 covers 16 residues. The CDR3 DNA follows: TGTGCCAGCAGCTCAACGCCAGCGGGATCCTACAATGAGCAGTTCTTC. It codes for CASSSTPAGSYNEQFF.

The chain carries TRBV5-4 and TRBJ2-5, with TRBD1 identical over 10 bases. Trimming cost V 4 bases and J 2 bases; bases outside gene matches: 5. Per germline, CDR1 SGHNT and CDR2 YYREEE (reference sequence). This CDR3 contains 15 residues. The CDR3 sequence is CASSPRTGGQETQYF. Here the CDR3 DNA reads TGTGCCAGCAGCCCCCGGACAGGGGGGCAAGAGACCCAGTACTTC.

The V gene is TRBV10-3, the J gene TRBJ2-2; possibly TRBD2 for D (6 bases). Per the germline V gene, CDR1 is ENHRY and CDR2 is SYGVKD. Trimming took 6 bases from V and 6 from J, leaving 11 bases between them. CDR3 size: 13 residues. The CDR3 protein is CAIRTSGSGELFF. In DNA, the CDR3 is TGTGCCATCAGGACTAGTGGGTCCGGGGAGCTGTTTTTT.

This rearrangement joins TRBV13 to TRBJ2-7; TRBD1 agrees at 7 bases. J lost 3 bases, V lost 5 bases, and 7 bases had no gene match. Germline V gene sequence: CDR1 PRHDT, CDR2 FYEKMQ (reference sequence). This CDR3 has 14 amino acids. CDR3 in amino acids: CASSLRDRRYEQYF. CDR3 DNA: TGTGCCAGCAGCCTCCGGGACAGACGCTACGAGCAGTACTTC.

This chain uses TRBV20-1 with TRBJ2-5, with D hard to call. This CDR3 contains 10 residues. The germline gives CDR1 DFQATT, CDR2 SNEGSKA (reference sequence). V lost 6 bases, J lost 5 bases, and 7 bases lay in between. The CDR3 DNA reads as TGCAGTGCCGTTGAGGAGACCCAGTACTTC. Translated, it gives CSAVEETQYF.

The chain is built from TRBV6-5 and TRBJ2-6; D ambiguous. The CDR3 is 14 residues long. The germline CDR1 and CDR2 sequences are MNHEY and SVGAGI. Between the trimmed V and J ends, which lost 7 bases and 0 bases, there was a span of 7 bases. CDR3 loop: CASISLSGANVLTF. CDR3 bases: TGTGCCAGCATATCCCTCTCTGGGGCCAACGTCCTGACTTTC.

The chain is built from TRBV11-2 and TRBJ2-6, with D perhaps TRBD1 (5 bases). The germline V gene has CDR1 SGHAT and CDR2 FQNNGV. The CDR3 sequence is 17 residues long. V was cut by 1 base and J by 0 bases, with 10 bases left in between. The CDR3 region is CASSLAGFSSGANVLTF. CDR3 in DNA: TGTGCCAGCAGCTTAGCAGGGTTTAGCTCTGGGGCCAACGTCCTGACTTTC.

The genes are TRBV7-8 and TRBJ2-1; 9 nucleotides align to TRBD2. Trimming cost V 2 bases and J 6 bases; bases outside gene matches: 5. Germline V lookup: CDR1 SGHVS, CDR2 FQNEAQ. The CDR3 sequence is 15 residues long. CDR3 DNA: TGTGCCAGCAGCTTAAGGGCGGGAGGGTCCAATGAGCAGTTCTTC. Translation: CASSLRAGGSNEQFF.

This sequence joins TRBV19 and TRBJ2-3; D unresolved. The CDR3 loop spans 16 amino acids. The germline gives CDR1 LNHDA, CDR2 SQIVND (reference sequence). Trimming took 5 bases from V and 2 from J, leaving 17 bases between them. CDR3 bases: TGTGCCAGTAGTCGGTCACAGCTAAGGCTCACAGATACGCAGTATTTT. This encodes CASSRSQLRLTDTQYF.

This clone was observed a single time. V and J are TRBV5-4 and TRBJ1-2; 7 nucleotides match TRBD1. The length of the CDR3 is 13 residues. The V gene end was trimmed by 6 bases and the J gene end by 2 bases; junction bases not matched to a gene: 4. Germline V gene sequence: CDR1 SGHNT, CDR2 YYREEE (reference sequence). The CDR3 spells CASTLDRNYGYTF. The CDR3 coding sequence is TGTGCCAGCACCCTGGACAGGAACTATGGCTACACCTTC. The whole variable domain, filled in from reference TRBV5-4 and TRBJ1-2, reads ETGVTQSPTHLIKTRGQQVTLRCSSQSGHNTVSWYQQALGQGPQFIFQYYREEENGRGNFPPRFSGLQFPNYSSELNVNALELDDSALYLCASTLDRNYGYTFGSGTRLTVV.

The sample holds a few counts of this clone. J is TRBJ2-2 and V is TRBV18; 7 positions agree with TRBD1. The CDR3 is made up of 15 amino acids. After removal of 3 bases from V and 5 bases from J, the junction contained 6 bases not matched to a gene. Germline CDR1 is KGHSH and CDR2 is LQKENI. CDR3 DNA: TGTGCCAGCTCACCTACCGGGACAGATACCGGGGAGCTGTTTTTT. Protein product: CASSPTGTDTGELFF.

J is TRBJ1-2 and V is TRBV10-2; 8 bases are a match to TRBD1. The CDR3 contains 14 residues. The V segment lost 8 bases and the J segment 4 bases; nucleotides outside the gene matches: 9. Germline-derived CDR1 and CDR2 are WSHSY and SAAADI. Here the CDR3 reads CASRDHTGGYGYTF. Here the CDR3 DNA reads TGCGCCAGCCGGGACCACACAGGGGGCTATGGCTACACCTTC.

The chain joins TRBV28 to TRBJ2-3, with a tentative D call TRBD1 (8 bases). Germline V CDR1 and CDR2: MDHEN, SYDVKM. CDR3 size: 15 residues. V lost 5 bases, J lost 3 bases, and 15 bases lay in between. CDR3 protein: CASSGGGTGTDTQYF. The CDR3 nucleotides are TGTGCCAGCAGTGGGGGGGGGACAGGTACAGATACGCAGTATTTT.

The V and J genes are TRBV10-3 and TRBJ2-7, with D tentatively TRBD1 (6 bases). Per the germline V gene, CDR1 is ENHRY and CDR2 is SYGVKD. This CDR3 is 13 amino acids long. Between the trimmed V and J ends, which lost 4 bases and 2 bases, there was a span of 9 bases. The DNA of the CDR3 is TGTGCCATCAGTGTGGACAGAACCTACGAGCAGTACTTC. It codes for CAISVDRTYEQYF.

The CDR3 sequence is CASSIGGGSFDNEQFF. Written as DNA, the CDR3 is TGTGCCAGTAGTATCGGCGGCGGGAGTTTCGACAATGAGCAGTTCTTC. The gene calls are TRBV19 and TRBJ2-1; 7 bases are shared with TRBD2. Germline-derived CDR1 and CDR2 are LNHDA and SQIVND (reference sequence). Unmatched junction bases numbered 10, after V lost 3 bases and J lost 5 bases. The CDR3 is made up of 16 amino acids.

The rearrangement joins TRBV6-1 to TRBJ2-3; 8 bases are shared with TRBD2. The CDR3 runs 14 residues. The trim removed 5 bases at V and 3 bases at J, leaving 4 bases unmatched. CDR1 is MNHNS and CDR2 is SASEGT in the germline V gene. The CDR3 DNA is TGTGCCAGCAGTTCAGCGGGAGTGACAGATACGCAGTATTTT. It is translated as CASSSAGVTDTQYF.

V is TRBV5-1 and J is TRBJ2-5, with 11 bases lining up with TRBD2. This CDR3 comprises 15 residues. V lost 2 bases and J lost 4; bases outside the gene matches: 4. Germline V gene sequence: CDR1 SGHRS, CDR2 YFSETQ. CDR3 nucleotide sequence: TGCGCCAGCAGCTTTAGCGGGAGGGCCGGAGAGACCCAGTACTTC. Encoded protein: CASSFSGRAGETQYF.